A single sample gave rise to the 21 T cell receptor beta chains below, sequenced in a study of T cells after yellow fever vaccination. One entry per CDR3 protein, called by TCRdb with MiXCR from the 5' RACE reads. This table holds approximately 250,000 distinct CDR3 sequences, roughly 5% found once. The material was CD4+ T cells sorted from PBMCs, obtained on the day of the yellow fever booster vaccination. The receptors come from a man between 18 and 29 years old who received the YFV17D yellow fever vaccine.

This clonotype has only a few counts. The chain employs TRBV3-1 and TRBJ1-5; D may be TRBD1 (5 bases). In germline, CDR1 is LGHDT, CDR2 YNNKEL (reference sequence). Deletions cut 4 bases from V and 0 bases from J, with 10 bases between. The CDR3 spans 15 residues. CDR3 nucleotide sequence: TGTGCCAGCAGCCTCGGACACTATAGCAATCAGCCCCAGCATTTT. Translated, it gives CASSLGHYSNQPQHF.

The table lists this clonotype with many counts. J is TRBJ2-3 and V is TRBV4-1; D possibly corresponds to TRBD2 (6 bases). CDR3 size: 15 residues. Germline lookup yields CDR1 MGHRA and CDR2 YSYEKL. The V end lost 0 bases, the J end lost 6 bases, and 13 bases lay between the germline ends. The CDR3 loop reads CASSQEGPSADTQYF. The CDR3, as DNA: TGCGCCAGCAGCCAAGAGGGACCTAGCGCGGATACGCAGTATTTT.

This clonotype was detected only a few times. This chain uses TRBV9 with TRBJ2-2; 8 nucleotides line up with TRBD1. Germline loops: CDR1 SGDLS, CDR2 YYNGEE. The V segment lost 1 base and the J segment 2 bases; nucleotides outside the gene matches: 4. The CDR3 runs to 16 residues. The CDR3, as DNA: TGTGCCAGCAGCGTATCAGGGGGCCCCAACACCGGGGAGCTGTTTTTT. Translated: CASSVSGGPNTGELFF.

The rearrangement uses TRBV6-6 and TRBJ2-5; 7 nucleotides agree with TRBD1. The CDR3 has 15 amino acids. Germline V CDR1 and CDR2: MNHNY, SVGAGI (reference sequence). Trimming cost V 2 bases and J 0 bases; bases outside gene matches: 3. CDR3 in amino acids: CASSYRGQNQETQYF. The CDR3 region has the DNA TGTGCCAGCAGTTACAGGGGACAGAACCAAGAGACCCAGTACTTC.

V usage is TRBV3-1 and J usage is TRBJ2-1; D ambiguous. Germline CDR1 is LGHDT and CDR2 is YNNKEL (reference sequence). The CDR3 covers 16 residues. Trimming removed 0 bases at V and 6 bases at J, with 15 bases between. The CDR3 bases are TGTGCCAGCAGCCAAGATCTAGGGTGGCCCCGCAATGAGCAGTTCTTC. Its protein is CASSQDLGWPRNEQFF.

This clonotype came up a few times. The rearrangement joins TRBV6-1 to TRBJ1-3; 7 nucleotides agree with TRBD1. Trimming at V came to 6 bases and at J to 0 bases, leaving 8 bases not matched to a gene. The CDR3 consists of 16 residues. The germline CDR1 and CDR2 sequences are MNHNS and SASEGT. The DNA of the CDR3 is TGTGCCAGCAGGGGACCGGGACAGACCTCTGGAAACACCATATATTTT. Translating it yields CASRGPGQTSGNTIYF.

The chain is built from TRBV9 and TRBJ1-5; D unresolved. Germline values: CDR1 SGDLS, CDR2 YYNGEE. V shed 0 bases and J shed 1 base, with 8 bases lying between them. CDR3 length: 15 residues. CDR3 amino acids: CASSVGPASNQPQHF. CDR3 nucleotides: TGTGCCAGCAGCGTAGGACCAGCAAGCAATCAGCCCCAGCATTTT.

This chain joins TRBV28 and TRBJ1-2; D is unclear. V shed 1 base and J shed 8 bases, with 8 bases lying between them. CDR3 size: 12 residues. Germline CDR1 is MDHEN and CDR2 is SYDVKM. The CDR3 DNA reads as TGTGCCAGCAGTTTATCGACGGAAGGCTACACCTTC. It specifies CASSLSTEGYTF.

V usage is TRBV20-1 and J usage is TRBJ2-3, with 7 bases identical to TRBD2. CDR3 size: 13 residues. Germline-derived CDR1 and CDR2 are DFQATT and SNEGSKA (reference sequence). Trimming cost V 3 bases and J 2 bases; bases outside gene matches: 2. The CDR3 sequence: CSARRGITDTQYF. The CDR3 bases are TGCAGTGCTAGGCGGGGGATCACAGATACGCAGTATTTT.

This clonotype was observed a handful of times. The chain uses TRBV18 and TRBJ2-2; TRBD1 is a possible D gene (5 bases). From germline, CDR1 is KGHSH and CDR2 LQKENI. V was shortened by 8 bases and J by 4 bases, with 14 bases between the two germline ends. The CDR3 spans 14 residues. The chain's CDR3 is CASHAQEGTGELFF. CDR3 sequence (DNA): TGTGCCAGCCACGCACAGGAAGGCACCGGGGAGCTGTTTTTT.

This clonotype showed up many times. This chain uses TRBV20-1 with TRBJ2-4; D is undetermined. CDR3 length equals 13 residues. Per the germline V gene, CDR1 is DFQATT and CDR2 is SNEGSKA (reference sequence). The V gene lost 6 bases and the J gene lost 4 bases, with 13 bases spanning the gap. Here the CDR3 DNA reads TGCAGTGCCCATCCCCACGGGAAAAACATTCAGTACTTC. This gives the protein CSAHPHGKNIQYF.

This clonotype was seen a few times. This chain connects TRBV12-3 or TRBV12-4 to TRBJ1-2; D is unresolved. This CDR3 comprises 15 residues. V lost 0 bases and J 3 bases, leaving 11 bases between the germline ends. CDR3 region: CASSLAPARHYGYTF. The CDR3 DNA reads as TGTGCCAGCAGTTTAGCGCCCGCCAGACACTATGGCTACACCTTC.

The chain joins TRBV15 to TRBJ1-6; D may be TRBD1 (5 bases). The CDR3 sequence is 13 residues long. V was pared by 0 bases and J by 14 bases, with 11 bases between. CDR1 and CDR2 from the germline V gene are LNHNV and YYDKDF (reference sequence). The CDR3, as DNA: TGTGCCACCAGCAGAGACAGGGTGGGTACCCTCCACTTT. Translated: CATSRDRVGTLHF.

This chain connects TRBV12-3 or TRBV12-4 to TRBJ2-1; TRBD2 matches 8 bases. The CDR3 has 15 residues. The junction had 5 bases not matched to a gene; V was cut back by 2 bases and J by 5 bases. CDR3 DNA sequence: TGTGCCAGCAGTTTACGACTAGCGACTAACAATGAGCAGTTCTTC. As protein: CASSLRLATNNEQFF.

The chain couples TRBV12-3 or TRBV12-4 to TRBJ2-5; 9 bases align to TRBD1. The trim removed 6 bases at V and 4 bases at J, leaving 18 bases unmatched. The CDR3 spans 18 residues. Written as DNA, the CDR3 is TGTGCCAGCAGCCAAGTCACAAATAACAGGGGGCCCCCAGAGACCCAGTACTTC. Protein: CASSQVTNNRGPPETQYF.

Only a few counts were recorded for this clonotype. DNA for the CDR3: TGCGCCAGCAGGACCGGGACAGGGACCTATGGCTACACCTTC. Protein sequence: CASRTGTGTYGYTF. J is TRBJ1-2 and V is TRBV5-1, with 9 bases identical to TRBD1. V lost 5 bases to trimming and J lost 4 bases; unmatched junction nucleotides: 6. Germline V lookup: CDR1 SGHRS, CDR2 YFSETQ. The CDR3 runs 14 residues.

A few counts support this clonotype. The genes are TRBV6-6 and TRBJ2-4, with a weak D call TRBD2 (6 bases). This CDR3 contains 17 residues. Germline-derived CDR1 and CDR2 are MNHNY and SVGAGI (reference sequence). Trimming took 6 bases from V and 1 from J, leaving 19 bases between them. The CDR3 DNA sequence: TGTGCCAGCAGCTCCACTCTAGCGCAGGTTGCCAAAAACATTCAGTACTTC. It specifies CASSSTLAQVAKNIQYF.

This clonotype was detected a few times. J is TRBJ2-5 and V is TRBV29-1, with D perhaps assigned TRBD1 or TRBD2 (6 bases each). This CDR3 contains 13 residues. V lost 4 bases to trimming and J lost 4 bases, with 13 bases between them. The germline V gene has CDR1 SQVTM and CDR2 ANQGSEA. The DNA of the CDR3 is TGCAGCGTTGGTGCCAGGGGAGGAGAGACCCAGTACTTC. This gives the protein CSVGARGGETQYF.

This chain uses TRBV5-1 with TRBJ2-1; 8 bases agree with TRBD1. The CDR3 runs 14 residues. Looked up from germline, CDR1 is SGHRS and CDR2 is YFSETQ. With 2 bases clipped from V and 6 bases from J, the junction kept 4 bases outside the gene matches. CDR3 sequence: CASSFRDRINEQFF. Written as DNA, the CDR3 is TGCGCCAGCAGCTTCCGGGACAGGATCAATGAGCAGTTCTTC.

V gene TRBV7-8 combines with J gene TRBJ2-7; 11 nucleotides match TRBD1. CDR1 is SGHVS and CDR2 is FQNEAQ in the germline V gene. This CDR3 comprises 17 residues. The J segment lost 4 bases and the V segment lost 1 base, leaving 9 bases of the junction unmatched. Written as DNA, the CDR3 is TGTGCCAGCAGCTTAGACAACCCGGGACAGGGGGTGTACGAGCAGTACTTC. It translates to CASSLDNPGQGVYEQYF.

The rearrangement links TRBV3-1 to TRBJ2-7; D may be TRBD1 or TRBD2 (5 bases each). Germline V gene lookup returns CDR1 LGHDT and CDR2 YNNKEL (reference sequence). The CDR3 is made up of 13 amino acids. V lost 4 bases and J lost 7, with 14 bases in between. The CDR3 sequence is CASSLGATGEQYV. CDR3 bases: TGTGCCAGCAGCCTCGGGGCGACGGGGGAGCAGTACGTC.